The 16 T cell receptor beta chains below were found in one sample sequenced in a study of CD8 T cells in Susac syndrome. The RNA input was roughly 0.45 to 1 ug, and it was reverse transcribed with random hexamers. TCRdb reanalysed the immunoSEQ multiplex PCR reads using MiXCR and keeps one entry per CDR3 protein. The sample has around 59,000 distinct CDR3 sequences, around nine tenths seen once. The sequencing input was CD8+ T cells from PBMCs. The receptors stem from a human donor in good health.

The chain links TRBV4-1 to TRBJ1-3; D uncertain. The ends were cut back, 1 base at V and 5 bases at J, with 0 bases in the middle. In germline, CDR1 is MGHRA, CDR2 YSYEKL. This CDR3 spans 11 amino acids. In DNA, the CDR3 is TGCGCCAGCAGCCAAGGAAACACCATATATTTT. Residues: CASSQGNTIYF.

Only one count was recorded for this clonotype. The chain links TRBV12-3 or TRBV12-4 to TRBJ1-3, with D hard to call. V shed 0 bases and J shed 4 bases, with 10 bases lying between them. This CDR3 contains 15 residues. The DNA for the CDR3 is TGTGCCAGCAGTTTAGCCCCGGGCGCAGGAAACACCATATATTTT. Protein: CASSLAPGAGNTIYF.

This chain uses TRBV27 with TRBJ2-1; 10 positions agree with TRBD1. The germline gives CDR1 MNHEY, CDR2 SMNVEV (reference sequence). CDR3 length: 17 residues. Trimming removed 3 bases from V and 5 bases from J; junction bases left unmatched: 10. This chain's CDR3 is CASSFLGGTGAHNEQFF. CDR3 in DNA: TGTGCCAGCAGTTTCCTTGGGGGGACAGGGGCCCACAATGAGCAGTTCTTC.

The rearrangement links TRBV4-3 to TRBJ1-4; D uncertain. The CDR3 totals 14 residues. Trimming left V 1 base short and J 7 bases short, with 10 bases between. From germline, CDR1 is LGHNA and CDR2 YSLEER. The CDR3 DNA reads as TGCGCCAGCAGCCAAGGGGTTTCACTTGAAAAACTGTTTTTT. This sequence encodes CASSQGVSLEKLFF.

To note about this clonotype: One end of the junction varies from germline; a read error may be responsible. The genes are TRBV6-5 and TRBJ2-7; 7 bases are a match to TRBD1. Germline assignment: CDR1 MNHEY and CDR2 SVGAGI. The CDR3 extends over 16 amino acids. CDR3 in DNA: TGTGCCAGCAGTGACTCAGTCGGACAGGTGACCTACGAGCAGTACTTC. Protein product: CASSDSVGQVTYEQYF.

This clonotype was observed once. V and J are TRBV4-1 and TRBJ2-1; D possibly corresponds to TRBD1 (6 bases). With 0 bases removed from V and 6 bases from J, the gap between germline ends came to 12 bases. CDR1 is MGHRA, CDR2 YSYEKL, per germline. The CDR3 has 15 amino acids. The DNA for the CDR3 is TGCGCCAGCAGCCAAGATGAGGGGGTAGTCAATGAGCAGTTCTTC. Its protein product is CASSQDEGVVNEQFF.

In DNA, the CDR3 is TGTGCCAGCAGCGAGGACACGTTCTCCTACGAGCAGTACTTC. It yields the protein CASSEDTFSYEQYF. This rearrangement joins TRBV6-5 to TRBJ2-7; perhaps TRBD1 as D (5 bases). CDR1 MNHEY and CDR2 SVGAGI come from the germline V gene. The germline V and J ends were trimmed by 6 bases and 0 bases, with 12 bases remaining between them. The CDR3 has 14 residues.

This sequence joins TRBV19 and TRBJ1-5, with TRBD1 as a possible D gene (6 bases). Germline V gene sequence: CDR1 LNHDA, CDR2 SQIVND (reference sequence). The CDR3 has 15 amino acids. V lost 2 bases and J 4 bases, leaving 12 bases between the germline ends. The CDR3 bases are TGTGCCAGTAGTATAATGACAGGTTCGAATCAGCCCCAGCATTTT. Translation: CASSIMTGSNQPQHF.

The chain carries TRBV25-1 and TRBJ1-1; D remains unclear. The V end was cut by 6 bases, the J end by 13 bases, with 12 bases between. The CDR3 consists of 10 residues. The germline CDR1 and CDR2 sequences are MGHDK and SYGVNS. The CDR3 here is CASRLEILFF. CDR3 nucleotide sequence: TGTGCCAGCAGGTTAGAGATCCTTTTCTTT. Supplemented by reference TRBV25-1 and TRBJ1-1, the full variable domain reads EADIYQTPRYLVIGTGKKITLECSQTMGHDKMYWYQQDPGMELHLIHYSYGVNSTEKGDLSSESTVSRIRTEHFPLTLESARPSHTSQYLCASRLEILFFGQGTRLTVV.

The CDR3, as DNA: TGCGCCAGCAGCCAAGCTCAAACGACTAGCTCTGAGCAGTTCTTC. It codes for CASSQAQTTSSEQFF. The chain carries TRBV4-1 and TRBJ2-1, with TRBD2 matching over 7 bases. The CDR3 has 15 residues. Germline assignment: CDR1 MGHRA and CDR2 YSYEKL. Germline trimming cut 1 base from V and 9 bases from J; bases unmatched to any gene: 9.

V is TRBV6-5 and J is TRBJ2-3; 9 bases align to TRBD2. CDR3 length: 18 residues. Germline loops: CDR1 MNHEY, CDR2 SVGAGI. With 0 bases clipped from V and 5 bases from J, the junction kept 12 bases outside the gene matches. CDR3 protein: CASSYSSTAGGDLDTQYF. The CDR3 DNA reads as TGTGCCAGCAGTTACTCGTCGACAGCGGGGGGTGATTTAGATACGCAGTATTTT.

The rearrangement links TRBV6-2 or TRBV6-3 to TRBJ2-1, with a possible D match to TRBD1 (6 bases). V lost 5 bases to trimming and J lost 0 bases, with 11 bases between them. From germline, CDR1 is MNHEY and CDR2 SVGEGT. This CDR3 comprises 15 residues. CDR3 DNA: TGTGCCAGCAGTCCAGGGGATTTCTCCTACAATGAGCAGTTCTTC. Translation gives CASSPGDFSYNEQFF.

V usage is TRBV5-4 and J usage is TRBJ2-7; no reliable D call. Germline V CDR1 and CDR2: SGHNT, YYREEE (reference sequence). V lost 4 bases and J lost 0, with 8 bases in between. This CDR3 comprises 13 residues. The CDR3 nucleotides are TGTGCCAGCAGCCAGGACCTCTCCTACGAGCAGTACTTC. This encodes CASSQDLSYEQYF.

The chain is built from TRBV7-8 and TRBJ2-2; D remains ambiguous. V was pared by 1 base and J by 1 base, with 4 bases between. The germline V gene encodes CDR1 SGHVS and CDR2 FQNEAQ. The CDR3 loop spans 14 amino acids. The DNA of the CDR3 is TGTGCCAGCAGCTTAGGCTGGAACACCGGGGAGCTGTTTTTT. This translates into CASSLGWNTGELFF.

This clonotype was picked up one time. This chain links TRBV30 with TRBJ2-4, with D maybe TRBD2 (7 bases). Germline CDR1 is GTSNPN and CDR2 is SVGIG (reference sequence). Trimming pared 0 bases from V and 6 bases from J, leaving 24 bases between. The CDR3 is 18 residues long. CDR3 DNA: TGTGCCTGGAGTGTAAGCCTTGGGGGGGCCACCCCCCGAAACATTCAGTACTTC. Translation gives CAWSVSLGGATPRNIQYF. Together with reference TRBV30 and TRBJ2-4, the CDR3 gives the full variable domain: SQTIHQWPATLVQPVGSPLSLECTVEGTSNPNLYWYRQAAGRGLQLLFYSVGIGQISSEVPQNLSASRPQDRQFILSSKKLLLSDSGFYLCAWSVSLGGATPRNIQYFGAGTRLSVL.

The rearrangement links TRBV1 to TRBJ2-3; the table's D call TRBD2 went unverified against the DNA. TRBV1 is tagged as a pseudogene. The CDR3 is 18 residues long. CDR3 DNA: TGCACCAGCAGCCAAGATGCCCAGCGGGGGGGCCGGGCAGATACGCAGTATTTT. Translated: CTSSQDAQRGGRADTQYF.